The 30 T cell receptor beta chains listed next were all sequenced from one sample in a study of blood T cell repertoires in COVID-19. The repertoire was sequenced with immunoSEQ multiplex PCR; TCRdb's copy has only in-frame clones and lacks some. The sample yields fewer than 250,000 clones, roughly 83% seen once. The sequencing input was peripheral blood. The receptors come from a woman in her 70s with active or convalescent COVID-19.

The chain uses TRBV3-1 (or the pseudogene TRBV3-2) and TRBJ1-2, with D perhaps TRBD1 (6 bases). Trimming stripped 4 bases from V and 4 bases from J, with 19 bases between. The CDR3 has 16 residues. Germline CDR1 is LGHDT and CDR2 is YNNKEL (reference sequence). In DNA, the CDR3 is TGTGCCAGCAGCCCTTCAGGGGTTAGGACCTTCTATGGCTACACCTTC. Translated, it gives CASSPSGVRTFYGYTF.

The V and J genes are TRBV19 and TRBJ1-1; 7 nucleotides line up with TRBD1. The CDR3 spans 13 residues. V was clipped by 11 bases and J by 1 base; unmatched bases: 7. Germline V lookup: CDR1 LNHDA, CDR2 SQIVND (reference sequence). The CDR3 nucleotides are TGTGCCTCCTCCGACAGGGCGAACACTGAAGCTTTCTTT. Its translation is CASSDRANTEAFF.

CDR3 DNA sequence: TGTGCCAGCAGCTTAGGGACAGTCACTGAAGCTTTCTTT. It yields the protein CASSLGTVTEAFF. V usage is TRBV7-3 and J usage is TRBJ1-1; 7 bases agree with TRBD1. The CDR3 runs to 13 residues. Germline CDR1 and CDR2: SGHTA and FQGTGA. V lost 2 bases, J lost 4 bases, and 1 base stayed unmatched.

CDR3 in DNA: TGTGCCAGCAGTGAAGCGGGACAGGGATGGCCGTTGAACACTGAAGCTTTCTTT. The encoded protein is CASSEAGQGWPLNTEAFF. The V gene is TRBV6-1, the J gene TRBJ1-1; 9 nucleotides agree with TRBD1. This CDR3 spans 18 amino acids. The J segment lost 0 bases and the V segment lost 0 bases, leaving 8 bases of the junction unmatched. In germline, CDR1 is MNHNS, CDR2 SASEGT.

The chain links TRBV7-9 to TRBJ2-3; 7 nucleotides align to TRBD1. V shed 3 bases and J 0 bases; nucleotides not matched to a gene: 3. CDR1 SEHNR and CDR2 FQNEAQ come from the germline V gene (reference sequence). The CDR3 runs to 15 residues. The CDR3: CASSFRDRSTDTQYF. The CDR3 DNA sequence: TGTGCCAGCAGCTTCCGGGACAGAAGCACAGATACGCAGTATTTT.

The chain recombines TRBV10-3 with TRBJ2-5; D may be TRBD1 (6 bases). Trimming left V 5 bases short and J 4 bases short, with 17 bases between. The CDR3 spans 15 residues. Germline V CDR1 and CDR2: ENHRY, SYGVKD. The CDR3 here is CAISTGLFGTETQYF. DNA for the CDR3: TGTGCCATCAGTACAGGGCTCTTCGGGACAGAGACCCAGTACTTC.

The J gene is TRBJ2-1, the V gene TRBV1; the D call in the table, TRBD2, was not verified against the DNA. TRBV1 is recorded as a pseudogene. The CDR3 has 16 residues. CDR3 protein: CTSSHVTSGSRNEQFF. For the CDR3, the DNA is TGCACCAGCAGCCATGTTACTAGCGGGTCAAGGAATGAGCAGTTCTTC.

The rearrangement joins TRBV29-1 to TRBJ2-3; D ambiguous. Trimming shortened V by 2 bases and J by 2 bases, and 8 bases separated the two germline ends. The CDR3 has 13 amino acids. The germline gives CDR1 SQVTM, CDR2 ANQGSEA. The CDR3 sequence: CSVEQAHTDTQYF. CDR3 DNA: TGCAGCGTTGAACAGGCCCACACAGATACGCAGTATTTT.

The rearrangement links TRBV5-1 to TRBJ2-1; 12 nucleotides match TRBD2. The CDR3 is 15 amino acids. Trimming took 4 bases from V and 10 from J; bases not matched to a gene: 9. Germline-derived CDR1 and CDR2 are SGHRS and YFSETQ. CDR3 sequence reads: CASSLLAGGQQEQFF. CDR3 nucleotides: TGCGCCAGCAGCCTTCTAGCGGGAGGGCAACAGGAGCAGTTCTTC.

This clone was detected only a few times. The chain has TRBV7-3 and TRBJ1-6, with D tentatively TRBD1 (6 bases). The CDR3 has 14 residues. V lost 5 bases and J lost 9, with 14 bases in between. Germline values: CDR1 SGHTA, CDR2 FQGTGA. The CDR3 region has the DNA TGTGCCAGCAGCACACAGGGAGCCACTTCACCCCTCCACTTT. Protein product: CASSTQGATSPLHF.

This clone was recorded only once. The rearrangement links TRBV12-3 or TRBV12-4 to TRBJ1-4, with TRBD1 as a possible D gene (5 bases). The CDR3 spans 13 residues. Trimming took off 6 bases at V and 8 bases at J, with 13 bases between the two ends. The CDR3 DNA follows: TGTGCCAGCAGCTTTATAAGGGGAGAAAAACTGTTTTTT. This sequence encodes CASSFIRGEKLFF.

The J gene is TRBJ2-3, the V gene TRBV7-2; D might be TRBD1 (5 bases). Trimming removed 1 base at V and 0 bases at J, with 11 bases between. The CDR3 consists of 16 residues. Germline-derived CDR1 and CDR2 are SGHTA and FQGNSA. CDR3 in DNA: TGTGCCAGCAGCTTAGGGGGCTTAGGCAGCACAGATACGCAGTATTTT. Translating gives CASSLGGLGSTDTQYF.

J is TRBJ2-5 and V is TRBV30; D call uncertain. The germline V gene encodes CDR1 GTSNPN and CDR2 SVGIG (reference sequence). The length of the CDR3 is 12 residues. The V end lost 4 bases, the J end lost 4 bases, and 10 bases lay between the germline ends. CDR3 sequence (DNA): TGTGCCTGGAACGCAGGTGGAGAGACCCAGTACTTC. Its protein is CAWNAGGETQYF.

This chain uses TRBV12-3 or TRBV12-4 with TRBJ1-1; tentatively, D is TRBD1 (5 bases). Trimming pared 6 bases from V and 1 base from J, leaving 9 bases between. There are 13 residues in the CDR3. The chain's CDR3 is CASRRQQNTEAFF. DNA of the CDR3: TGTGCCAGCAGGAGACAGCAGAACACTGAAGCTTTCTTT.

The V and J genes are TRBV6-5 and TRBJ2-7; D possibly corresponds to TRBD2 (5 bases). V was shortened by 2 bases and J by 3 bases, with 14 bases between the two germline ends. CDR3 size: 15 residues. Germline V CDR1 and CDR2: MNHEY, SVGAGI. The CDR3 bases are TGTGCCAGCAGTTACCCGAGGGCAGGATTCTACGAGCAGTACTTC. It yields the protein CASSYPRAGFYEQYF.

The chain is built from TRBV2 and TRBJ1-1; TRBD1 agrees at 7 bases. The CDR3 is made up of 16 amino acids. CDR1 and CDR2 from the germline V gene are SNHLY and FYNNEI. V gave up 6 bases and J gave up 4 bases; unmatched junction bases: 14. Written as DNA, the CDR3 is TGTGCCAGCAGCCTACAGGGGCCGGATAGGGGCACTGAAGCTTTCTTT. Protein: CASSLQGPDRGTEAFF.

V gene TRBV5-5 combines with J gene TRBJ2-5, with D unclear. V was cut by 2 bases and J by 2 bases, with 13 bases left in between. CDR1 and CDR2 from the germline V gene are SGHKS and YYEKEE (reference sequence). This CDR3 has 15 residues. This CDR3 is CASSLELLTQETQYF. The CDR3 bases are TGTGCCAGCAGCTTAGAACTACTTACTCAAGAGACCCAGTACTTC.

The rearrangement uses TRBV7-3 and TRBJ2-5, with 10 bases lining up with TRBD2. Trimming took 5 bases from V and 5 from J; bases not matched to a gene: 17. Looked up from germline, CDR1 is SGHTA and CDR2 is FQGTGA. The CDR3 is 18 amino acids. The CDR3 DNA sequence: TGTGCCAGCAGCCGCTCCCTAGCGGGGGCCCCTGGTAGGGAGACCCAGTACTTC. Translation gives CASSRSLAGAPGRETQYF.

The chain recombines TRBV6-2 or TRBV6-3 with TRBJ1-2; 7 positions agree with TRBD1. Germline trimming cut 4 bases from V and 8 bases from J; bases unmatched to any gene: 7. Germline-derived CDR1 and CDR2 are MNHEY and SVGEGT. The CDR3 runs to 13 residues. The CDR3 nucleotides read TGTGCCAGCAGTTCTAACCAGGGGGGCGGCTACACCTTC. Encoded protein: CASSSNQGGGYTF.

The CDR3 DNA sequence: TGTGCCAGCTCACCGGGACTAGCGACGGCCGGGGAGCTGTTTTTT. Protein sequence: CASSPGLATAGELFF. The chain joins TRBV18 to TRBJ2-2, with TRBD2 matching over 10 bases. The CDR3 sequence is 15 residues long. Germline V lookup: CDR1 KGHSH, CDR2 LQKENI. Trimming removed 3 bases from V and 6 bases from J; junction bases left unmatched: 4.

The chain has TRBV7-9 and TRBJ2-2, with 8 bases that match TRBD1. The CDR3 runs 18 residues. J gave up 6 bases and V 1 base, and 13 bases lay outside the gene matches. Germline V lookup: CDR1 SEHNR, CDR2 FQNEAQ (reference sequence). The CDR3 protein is CASSLGGLLTGAAGELFF. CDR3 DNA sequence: TGTGCCAGCAGCTTAGGAGGTCTTTTGACAGGGGCGGCCGGGGAGCTGTTTTTT.

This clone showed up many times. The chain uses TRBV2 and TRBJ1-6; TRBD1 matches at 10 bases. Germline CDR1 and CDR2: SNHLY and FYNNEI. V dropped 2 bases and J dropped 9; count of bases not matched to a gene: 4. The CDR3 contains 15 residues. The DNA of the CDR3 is TGTGCCAGCAGTGAATTCGGGACAGGGGTTTCACCCCTCCACTTT. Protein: CASSEFGTGVSPLHF. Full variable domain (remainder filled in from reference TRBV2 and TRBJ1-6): EPEVTQTPSHQVTQMGQEVILRCVPISNHLYFYWYRQILGQKVEFLVSFYNNEISEKSEIFDDQFSVERPDGSNFTLKIRSTKLEDSAMYFCASSEFGTGVSPLHFGNGTRLTVT.

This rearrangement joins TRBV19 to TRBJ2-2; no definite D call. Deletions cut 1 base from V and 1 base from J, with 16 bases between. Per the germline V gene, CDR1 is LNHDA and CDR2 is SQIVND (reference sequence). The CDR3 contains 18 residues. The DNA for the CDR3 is TGTGCCAGTAGTATAGTGGTTCGGTTCGAACGGAACACCGGGGAGCTGTTTTTT. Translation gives CASSIVVRFERNTGELFF.

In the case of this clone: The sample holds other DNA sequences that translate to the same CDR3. This CDR3 reads CASSPGQGSYGYTF. CDR3 DNA: TGTGCCAGCAGTCCGGGACAGGGGTCTTATGGCTACACCTTC. The chain is built from TRBV28 and TRBJ1-2; TRBD1 agrees at 10 bases. Per the germline V gene, CDR1 is MDHEN and CDR2 is SYDVKM. Trimming took 5 bases from V and 5 from J; bases not matched to a gene: 5. CDR3 length equals 14 residues.

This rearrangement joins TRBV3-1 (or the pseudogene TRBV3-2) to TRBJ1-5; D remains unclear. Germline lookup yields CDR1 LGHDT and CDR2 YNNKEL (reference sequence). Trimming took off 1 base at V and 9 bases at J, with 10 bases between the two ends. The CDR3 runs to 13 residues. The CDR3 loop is CASSQGLRGPQHF. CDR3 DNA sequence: TGTGCCAGCAGCCAAGGTCTTCGGGGGCCCCAGCATTTT.

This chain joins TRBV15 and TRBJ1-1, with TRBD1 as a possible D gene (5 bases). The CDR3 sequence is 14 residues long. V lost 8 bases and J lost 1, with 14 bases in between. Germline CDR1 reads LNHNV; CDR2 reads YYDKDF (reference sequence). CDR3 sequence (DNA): TGTGCCACCTCGCCAGCAGGGCAGAACACTGAAGCTTTCTTT. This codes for CATSPAGQNTEAFF.

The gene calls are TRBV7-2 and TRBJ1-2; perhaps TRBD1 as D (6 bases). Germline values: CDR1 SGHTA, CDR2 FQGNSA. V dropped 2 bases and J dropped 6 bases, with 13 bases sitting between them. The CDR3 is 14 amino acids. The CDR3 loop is CASSLSGNRDGYTF. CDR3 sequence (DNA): TGTGCCAGCAGCTTATCGGGGAACAGGGATGGCTACACCTTC.

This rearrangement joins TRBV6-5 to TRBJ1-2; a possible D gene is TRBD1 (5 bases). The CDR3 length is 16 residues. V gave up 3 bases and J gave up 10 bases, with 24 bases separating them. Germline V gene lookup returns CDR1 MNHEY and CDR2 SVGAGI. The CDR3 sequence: CASSYNTGGGPFAYTF. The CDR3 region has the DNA TGTGCCAGCAGTTATAACACGGGGGGAGGGCCGTTTGCCTACACCTTC.

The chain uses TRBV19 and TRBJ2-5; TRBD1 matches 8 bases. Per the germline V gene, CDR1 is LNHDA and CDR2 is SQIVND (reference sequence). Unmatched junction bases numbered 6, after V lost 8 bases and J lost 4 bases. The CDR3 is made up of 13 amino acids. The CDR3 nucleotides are TGTGCCAGTTCCCCTCAGGGGGCAGAGACCCAGTACTTC. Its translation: CASSPQGAETQYF.

This CDR3 reads CASSPGGSEETQYF. The CDR3 DNA follows: TGTGCCAGCAGCCCTGGGGGGTCCGAAGAGACCCAGTACTTC. The genes are TRBV5-4 and TRBJ2-5; tentatively, D is TRBD2 (6 bases). Germline V gene lookup returns CDR1 SGHNT and CDR2 YYREEE (reference sequence). V lost 4 bases and J 3 bases, leaving 13 bases between the germline ends. This CDR3 has 14 residues.